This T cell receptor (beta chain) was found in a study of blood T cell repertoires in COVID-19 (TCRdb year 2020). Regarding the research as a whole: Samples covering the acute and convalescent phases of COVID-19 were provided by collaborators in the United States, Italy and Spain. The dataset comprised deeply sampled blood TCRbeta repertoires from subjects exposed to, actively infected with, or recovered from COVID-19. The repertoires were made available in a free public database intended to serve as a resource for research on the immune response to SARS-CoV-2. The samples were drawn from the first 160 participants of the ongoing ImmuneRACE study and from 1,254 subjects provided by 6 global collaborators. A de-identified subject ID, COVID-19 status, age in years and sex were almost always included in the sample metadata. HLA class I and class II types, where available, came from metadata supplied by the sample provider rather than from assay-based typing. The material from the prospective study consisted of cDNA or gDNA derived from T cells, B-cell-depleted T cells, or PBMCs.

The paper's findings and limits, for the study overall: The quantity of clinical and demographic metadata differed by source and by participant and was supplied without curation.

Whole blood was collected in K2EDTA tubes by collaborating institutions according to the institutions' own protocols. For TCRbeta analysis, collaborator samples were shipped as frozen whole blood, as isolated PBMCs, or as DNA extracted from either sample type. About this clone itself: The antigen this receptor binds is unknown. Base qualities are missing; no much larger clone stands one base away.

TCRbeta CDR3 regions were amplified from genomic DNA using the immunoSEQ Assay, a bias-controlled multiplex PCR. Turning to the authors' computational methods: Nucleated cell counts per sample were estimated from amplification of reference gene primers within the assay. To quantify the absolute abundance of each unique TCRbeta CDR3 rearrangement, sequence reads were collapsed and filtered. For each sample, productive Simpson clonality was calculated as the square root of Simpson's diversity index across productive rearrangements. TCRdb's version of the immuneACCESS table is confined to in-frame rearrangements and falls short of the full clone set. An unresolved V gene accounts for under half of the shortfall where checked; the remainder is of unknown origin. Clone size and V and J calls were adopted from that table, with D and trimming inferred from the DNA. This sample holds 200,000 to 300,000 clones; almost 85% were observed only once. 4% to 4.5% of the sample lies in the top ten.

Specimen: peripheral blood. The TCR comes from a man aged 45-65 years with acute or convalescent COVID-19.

The DNA sequence follows: TGTGCCACCAGTGATTTCCCAGCGGGAAATACGCAGTATTTT. Its protein reads: CATSDFPAGNTQYF. The chain uses TRBV24-1 and TRBJ2-3; 7 central nucleotides agree with TRBD2. Relative to germline, V is missing 1 base and J is missing 7 bases, with 4 bases of the junction outside any gene match. The germline V gene sets CDR1 to KGHDR and CDR2 to SFDVKD. From its cysteine to its phenylalanine, the CDR3 spans 14 amino acids. Here the CDR3 DNA is all that survives: 42 bases in frame from base 1.